A selection of T cell receptor beta chains follows, all from one sample in a study of T cells after posttransplantation cyclophosphamide. This table comes from immunoSEQ multiplex PCR, and its TCRdb copy is limited to in-frame clones, with some not included. The table includes fewer than 25,000 clones, roughly 90% detected once. Specimen: PBMCs, collected after allogeneic stem cell transplant with posttransplant cyclophosphamide. These receptors were collected from a female patient in her 30s who received an allogeneic stem cell transplant from an unrelated donor, was CMV-positive, and had no GVHD. Some T cells may trace back to the graft donor. Both conserved end residues are part of each CDR3. D genes are given only for firm matches. Clone sizes are given selectively: once, few, many, or a class where the clone is expanded.

J gene: TRBJ2-1
D gene: TRBD2
V gene: TRBV27
clone size: NA
CDR3 protein: CASSLFGGGLPKNNEQFF
CDR3 DNA: TGTGCCAGCAGTTTATTCGGGGGGGGGCTACCAAAGAACAATGAGCAGTTCTTC

J gene: TRBJ1-6
D gene: TRBD1
V gene: TRBV15
clone size: NA
CDR3 protein: CATSRVGTGSSPLHF
CDR3 DNA: TGTGCCACCAGCAGAGTGGGGACAGGGAGTTCACCCCTCCACTTT

J gene: TRBJ2-5
D gene: NA
V gene: TRBV6-8
clone size: NA
CDR3 protein: CASSRGETQYF
CDR3 DNA: TGTGCCAGCAGTCGCGGGGAGACCCAGTACTTC

J gene: TRBJ2-3
D gene: TRBD2
V gene: TRBV9
clone size: NA
CDR3 protein: CASSASGGEVSTDTQYF
CDR3 DNA: TGTGCCAGCAGCGCTAGCGGGGGGGAGGTTAGCACAGATACGCAGTATTTT

J gene: TRBJ1-5
D gene: TRBD1
V gene: TRBV19
clone size: once
CDR3 protein: CASCSGQGIEPQHF
CDR3 DNA: TGTGCCAGCTGCTCGGGACAGGGGATTGAGCCCCAGCATTTT

J gene: TRBJ2-7
D gene: TRBD2
V gene: TRBV28
clone size: NA
CDR3 protein: CASTKGLAGPREQYF
CDR3 DNA: TGTGCCAGCACCAAGGGGCTAGCGGGGCCCCGGGAGCAGTACTTC

J gene: TRBJ1-1
D gene: TRBD1
V gene: TRBV10-3
clone size: NA
CDR3 protein: CAISESTGANTEAFF
CDR3 DNA: TGTGCCATCAGTGAGTCCACAGGGGCGAACACTGAAGCTTTCTTT

J gene: TRBJ2-5
D gene: NA
V gene: TRBV6-6
clone size: once
CDR3 protein: CASSLVGEETQYF
CDR3 DNA: TGTGCCAGCAGCCTAGTCGGGGAAGAGACCCAGTACTTC

J gene: TRBJ1-1
D gene: NA
V gene: TRBV7-9
clone size: NA
CDR3 protein: CASSFSAGGGAEAFF
CDR3 DNA: TGTGCCAGCAGTTTTAGTGCGGGGGGAGGCGCTGAAGCTTTCTTT

J gene: TRBJ2-5
D gene: TRBD2
V gene: TRBV27
clone size: NA
CDR3 protein: CASSVRASGAYQETQYF
CDR3 DNA: TGTGCCAGCAGTGTAAGGGCTAGCGGGGCCTACCAAGAGACCCAGTACTTC

J gene: TRBJ2-1
D gene: NA
V gene: TRBV6-6
clone size: NA
CDR3 protein: CASSYSRQISYNEQFF
CDR3 DNA: TGTGCCAGCAGTTACTCCCGACAGATCTCCTACAATGAGCAGTTCTTC

J gene: TRBJ2-1
D gene: TRBD1
V gene: TRBV10-2
clone size: NA
CDR3 protein: CASSAGQGVYNEQFF
CDR3 DNA: TGCGCCAGCAGCGCCGGACAGGGGGTCTACAATGAGCAGTTCTTC

J gene: TRBJ2-7
D gene: NA
V gene: TRBV6-1
clone size: few
CDR3 protein: CASREGLWPYEQYF
CDR3 DNA: TGTGCCAGCAGGGAAGGGCTGTGGCCCTACGAGCAGTACTTC

J gene: TRBJ2-7
D gene: TRBD1
V gene: TRBV10-3
clone size: NA
CDR3 protein: CANRDRGHEQYF
CDR3 DNA: TGTGCCAACCGGGACAGGGGCCACGAGCAGTACTTC

J gene: TRBJ2-1
D gene: TRBD2
V gene: TRBV4-3
clone size: NA
CDR3 protein: CASSQDASGYNEQFF
CDR3 DNA: TGCGCCAGCAGCCAAGATGCTAGCGGCTACAATGAGCAGTTCTTC

J gene: TRBJ1-2
D gene: NA
V gene: TRBV5-4
clone size: NA
CDR3 protein: CASSLGGDGYTF
CDR3 DNA: TGTGCCAGCAGCTTGGGCGGGGATGGCTACACCTTC

J gene: TRBJ2-3
D gene: TRBD2
V gene: TRBV27
clone size: NA
CDR3 protein: CASRSRARSRLAGGREVSQYF
CDR3 DNA: TGTGCCAGCAGGTCCCGGGCCCGCTCTCGACTAGCGGGGGGCCGGGAGGTTTCGCAGTATTTT

J gene: TRBJ2-7
D gene: TRBD2
V gene: TRBV15
clone size: NA
CDR3 protein: CATSRDRLAGGYEQYF
CDR3 DNA: TGTGCCACCAGCAGAGACCGGCTAGCGGGGGGCTACGAGCAGTACTTC

J gene: TRBJ2-3
D gene: TRBD2
V gene: TRBV9
clone size: once
CDR3 protein: CASSVVASGGATDTQYF
CDR3 DNA: TGTGCCAGCAGCGTAGTTGCTAGCGGGGGGGCCACAGATACGCAGTATTTT

J gene: TRBJ2-5
D gene: NA
V gene: TRBV27
clone size: once
CDR3 protein: CASGRFRLGSQETQYF
CDR3 DNA: TGTGCCAGCGGACGATTTCGACTAGGCTCACAAGAGACCCAGTACTTC

J gene: TRBJ2-1
D gene: TRBD1
V gene: TRBV9
clone size: NA
CDR3 protein: CASSVTPGQGLGNEQFF
CDR3 DNA: TGTGCCAGCAGCGTTACGCCGGGACAGGGGTTGGGGAATGAGCAGTTCTTC

J gene: TRBJ2-1
D gene: TRBD2
V gene: TRBV7-3
clone size: NA
CDR3 protein: CASSAASGGVYEQFF
CDR3 DNA: TGTGCCAGCAGCGCCGCTAGCGGGGGTGTCTATGAGCAGTTCTTC

J gene: TRBJ2-7
D gene: TRBD2
V gene: TRBV28
clone size: NA
CDR3 protein: CASSLERTSGTYEQYF
CDR3 DNA: TGTGCCAGCAGTTTGGAGCGAACTAGCGGGACCTACGAGCAGTACTTC